The present T cell receptor beta chain was sequenced within a study of T cells in pancreatic ductal adenocarcinoma. Study-level results: Tumor-versus-blood clonality comparisons may be biased toward lower tumor diversity. Unique clonotypes were roughly 8-fold more numerous in blood than in tumor.

Libraries were prepared by immunoSEQ multiplex PCR; TCRdb keeps only in-frame clonotypes and omits some of them. The sample yields roughly 100,000 clones, roughly 96% seen once. Surgery without prior neoadjuvant therapy was the treatment of the selected pancreatic ductal adenocarcinoma patients. The V gene's germline CDR1 is SGDLS and CDR2 YYNGEE. The V gene end was trimmed by 0 bases and the J gene end by 3 bases; junction bases not matched to a gene: 0. The CDR3 sequence is 15 residues long. With respect to this clone: Its antigen is not identified.

The sample taken for sequencing was PBMCs. The clonotype originates from a human donor with pancreatic ductal adenocarcinoma. The chain couples TRBV9 to TRBJ2-5; TRBD2 matches 12 bases. CDR3 sequence reads: CASSVGTSGKETQYF. CDR3 DNA sequence: TGTGCCAGCAGCGTAGGGACTAGCGGGAAAGAGACCCAGTACTTC.